Below, 6 T cell receptor beta chains from the same sample are listed, as sequenced in a study of T cells after yellow fever vaccination. TCRdb re-derived calls from the 5' RACE reads in MiXCR, one entry per CDR3 protein. The repertoire holds 200,000 to 300,000 distinct CDR3 sequences, with under 15% as singletons. Sample: CD4+ T cells sorted from PBMCs, taken 45 days after the yellow fever booster vaccination. Every receptor here comes from a man aged 25 to 40 who received the YFV17D yellow fever vaccine.

This chain joins TRBV24-1 and TRBJ2-1; D gene unclear. This CDR3 comprises 17 residues. The germline V gene encodes CDR1 KGHDR and CDR2 SFDVKD. V shed 5 bases and J shed 2 bases, with 18 bases lying between them. CDR3 sequence (DNA): TGTGCCACCAGTGGTTGGGAAGACTCCAATGCCTACAATGAGCAGTTCTTC. Its protein is CATSGWEDSNAYNEQFF.

This sequence joins TRBV3-1 and TRBJ2-1, with TRBD2 matching 10 bases. CDR3 length equals 15 residues. V lost 5 bases, J lost 5 bases, and 6 bases stayed unmatched. CDR1 is LGHDT and CDR2 is YNNKEL in the germline V gene (reference sequence). CDR3 region: CASSTGLANNNEQFF. The CDR3 nucleotides are TGTGCCAGCAGCACGGGACTAGCGAATAACAATGAGCAGTTCTTC.

V is TRBV4-2 and J is TRBJ1-5; unclear D gene. The V end lost 0 bases, the J end lost 6 bases, and 6 bases lay between the germline ends. Per germline, CDR1 LGHNA and CDR2 YNFKEQ. The CDR3 sequence is 13 residues long. The CDR3: CASSQEAGQPQHF. CDR3 DNA: TGTGCCAGCAGCCAAGAGGCGGGTCAGCCCCAGCATTTT.

The chain employs TRBV5-1 and TRBJ2-5; D call uncertain. This CDR3 comprises 13 residues. V dropped 0 bases and J dropped 5 bases, with 8 bases sitting between them. Germline CDR1 reads SGHRS; CDR2 reads YFSETQ. The CDR3 reads CASSLGHSETQYF. The CDR3 coding sequence is TGCGCCAGCAGCTTGGGGCACTCGGAGACCCAGTACTTC.

This clonotype was found a few times. The chain uses TRBV20-1 and TRBJ2-2; no clear D. Trimming shortened V by 0 bases and J by 0 bases, and 11 bases separated the two germline ends. This CDR3 contains 16 residues. CDR1 DFQATT and CDR2 SNEGSKA come from the germline V gene (reference sequence). The CDR3 loop reads CSARDHLRANTGELFF. In DNA, the CDR3 is TGCAGTGCTAGAGATCATTTAAGGGCGAACACCGGGGAGCTGTTTTTT.

This clonotype came up a few times. The CDR3 DNA reads as TGTGCCAGCAGCGATATTCACCCGGGACTGACAACCCGAACGCAGTATTTT. Amino acids: CASSDIHPGLTTRTQYF. The chain joins TRBV5-4 to TRBJ2-3; weak D call: TRBD2 (6 bases). Trimming took 4 bases from V and 9 from J, leaving 27 bases between them. Germline values: CDR1 SGHNT, CDR2 YYREEE (reference sequence). The CDR3 runs to 17 residues.